The rows below give T cell receptor beta chains drawn from one sample of a study of human T cells and chemical hapten exposure. TCRdb re-called the RACE reads with MiXCR, one entry per CDR3 protein. The sample holds 35,000 to 50,000 distinct CDR3 sequences, more than 9% seen once. The source was whole blood, collected in connection with sensitization to the hapten diphenylcyclopropenone (DPC). The origin of the receptors is a man aged 25 to 40 with alopecia areata. Some clones in this sample may be carry-over from other donors' samples. Each CDR3 is given with its conserved first and last residue. The order of the fields is J gene, clone size, V gene, D gene, CDR3 DNA, CDR3 protein. D genes are given only for firm matches. Rows give clone size only sometimes, using once, few, many, or a class for an expanded clone.

>TRBJ2-5|.|TRBV29-1|.
TGCAGCGTCGCGGGACAAGAGACCCAGTACTTC
CSVAGQETQYF
>TRBJ1-2|many|TRBV20-1|.
TGCAGTGCTAGATTCGGGGTGGCTGGCTACACCTTC
CSARFGVAGYTF
>TRBJ1-1|many|TRBV20-1|.
TGCAGTGCTAGGAAGGTGAACACTGAAGCTTTCTTT
CSARKVNTEAFF
>TRBJ2-3|.|TRBV20-1|.
TGCAGTGCTAGAGACTGGATTTCCGATACGCAGTATTTT
CSARDWISDTQYF
>TRBJ2-1|.|TRBV28|TRBD1
TGTGCCAGCAGTAAGGACAGGGGGCTTAGTGATGAGCAGTTCTTC
CASSKDRGLSDEQFF
>TRBJ2-2|many|TRBV12-3/TRBV12-4|TRBD1
TGTGCCAGCAGTTTAGCGCTGGAGACAGGGATAATCGGGGAGCTGTTTTTT
CASSLALETGIIGELFF
>TRBJ1-2|many|TRBV29-1|.
TGCAGCGTTGAAGCCCTAGTCGGGGTCTATGGCTACACCTTC
CSVEALVGVYGYTF
>TRBJ2-7|.|TRBV5-1|TRBD1
TGCGCCAGCAGCTGGACAGGGACCGAGCAGTACTTC
CASSWTGTEQYF
>TRBJ2-2|.|TRBV5-4|.
TGTGCCAGCAGCTGGGAAGGGGGGACGAACACCGGGGAGCTGTTTTTT
CASSWEGGTNTGELFF
>TRBJ2-1|many|TRBV20-1|TRBD2
TGCAGTACCTCTAGCGGGGGGATATACAATGAGCAGTTCTTC
CSTSSGGIYNEQFF
>TRBJ2-3|.|TRBV12-3/TRBV12-4|TRBD2
TGTGCCAGCAGTCAGACTAGCGGGAGAACAGATACGCAGTATTTT
CASSQTSGRTDTQYF
>TRBJ1-1|few|TRBV6-5|.
TGTGCCAGCGGTACCCTACCCAACACTGAAGCTTTCTTT
CASGTLPNTEAFF
>TRBJ2-3|.|TRBV7-9|.
TGTGCCAGCAGCCATGGGGGGACCCCGCTAGTGGATACGCAGTATTTT
CASSHGGTPLVDTQYF
>TRBJ1-2|many|TRBV6-5|.
TGTGCCAGCAGCCAGGACAGAGGTTATGGCTACACCTTC
CASSQDRGYGYTF
>TRBJ2-5|many|TRBV3-1|TRBD2
TGTGCCAGCAGCCAAGATGGGACTAGAGCAGAGACCCAGTACTTC
CASSQDGTRAETQYF
>TRBJ2-5|.|TRBV15|.
TGTGCCACTTCCGAGGGACTGCAAGAGACCCAGTACTTC
CATSEGLQETQYF
>TRBJ2-2|many|TRBV7-9|.
TGTGCCAGCAGTTCCGACGGCACCGGGGAGCTGTTTTTT
CASSSDGTGELFF
>TRBJ1-1|many|TRBV24-1|.
TGTGCCACCAGTGACCCAGACCAGAGAGCTTTCTTT
CATSDPDQRAFF
>TRBJ1-3|few|TRBV4-2|TRBD1
TGTGCCAGCAGGGCCGGGACAGGGAGTGGAAACACCATATATTTT
CASRAGTGSGNTIYF
>TRBJ2-2|.|TRBV9|.
TGTGCCAGCAGCGTAGCTACCGGGGAGCTGTTTTTT
CASSVATGELFF
>TRBJ2-1|many|TRBV20-1|.
TGCAGTGGTAGGTCAGGTACTAGCAGGGGCGAGCAGTTCTTC
CSGRSGTSRGEQFF
>TRBJ1-4|.|TRBV20-1|TRBD1
TGCAGTGCTACACACATCCGACAGGGGAGGACTGAAAAACTGTTTTTT
CSATHIRQGRTEKLFF
>TRBJ1-4|many|TRBV20-1|.
TGCAGTGCTAGTCGGGCCCAGCTTAATGAAAAACTGTTTTTT
CSASRAQLNEKLFF
>TRBJ2-1|many|TRBV7-3|TRBD2
TGTGCCAGCAGCCCACTTAGCGGGAGTCTCGATGAGCAGTTCTTC
CASSPLSGSLDEQFF
>TRBJ2-1|many|TRBV7-2|TRBD2
TGTGCCAGCAGCTTAGGAAGCGGGAGAGGGGCGTACAATGAGCAGTTCTTC
CASSLGSGRGAYNEQFF
>TRBJ2-3|many|TRBV4-2|TRBD2
TGTGCCAGCAGCTCGACTAGCGGGAGCGCAGATACGCAGTATTTT
CASSSTSGSADTQYF
>TRBJ2-2|.|TRBV29-1|.
TGCAGCGTTGGAAAGGTTTCGAACACCGGGGAGCTGTTTTTT
CSVGKVSNTGELFF
>TRBJ1-1|few|TRBV25-1|.
TGTGCCAGCCGGGAAAAGGGAATGAACACTGAAGCTTTCTTT
CASREKGMNTEAFF
>TRBJ1-1|.|TRBV11-3|.
TGTGCCAGCAGCTCTAATATGAACACTGAAGCTTTCTTT
CASSSNMNTEAFF
>TRBJ2-3|few|TRBV10-3|.
TGTGCCATCAGTAAAATCGAGTCTAGCACAGATACGCAGTATTTT
CAISKIESSTDTQYF
>TRBJ2-5|many|TRBV11-2|.
TGTGCCAGCAGCCGGAGAGAAGAGACCCAGTACTTC
CASSRREETQYF